One and the same sample provided the 2 T cell receptor beta chains below, sequenced in a study of early T cells in non-severe SARS-CoV-2 infection. One entry per CDR3 protein, called by TCRdb with MiXCR from the 5' RACE reads. The table has more than 50,000 distinct CDR3 sequences, more than 13% seen once; the top ten hold about 9%. The starting material was whole blood, obtained at baseline. The receptors were gathered from an adult who was a healthcare worker with PCR-confirmed SARS-CoV-2 infection or an uninfected control (not recorded which).

There are a few counts of this clonotype. The CDR3 sequence is CSARKDSTSYEQYF. The CDR3 nucleotides read TGCAGCGCCAGAAAGGACAGTACCTCCTACGAGCAGTACTTC. The genes are TRBV29-1 and TRBJ2-7, with a weak D call TRBD1 (6 bases). The CDR3 runs 14 residues. Trimming left V 7 bases short and J 0 bases short, with 16 bases between. Germline CDR1 and CDR2: SQVTM and ANQGSEA.

The chain carries TRBV27 and TRBJ1-5; 9 positions agree with TRBD1. V gave up 6 bases and J gave up 4 bases; unmatched junction bases: 1. Germline CDR1 MNHEY, CDR2 SMNVEV (reference sequence). The CDR3 has 13 amino acids. CDR3 nucleotides: TGTGCCAGCAGGGGGACAGGGAATCAGCCCCAGCATTTT. Translating it yields CASRGTGNQPQHF.